This T cell receptor (beta chain) was captured by sequencing in a study of cytomegalovirus exposure and HLA in healthy donors. Overall study context: Approximately 180 million T cells yielded 120 million or so unique TCR beta sequences, as an earlier analysis found.

Broader study findings: In vitro experiments confirmed that three CMV-associated chains were specific for CMV antigens.

As concerns this clone: Its target is not known.

The PCR ran on 60 Vbeta and 13 Jbeta primers. The method was immunoSEQ multiplex PCR; TCRdb's version includes in-frame clones alone and lacks a portion of them. The data hold just over 150,000 clones, with about 88% observed a single time. The CDR3 runs 13 residues. Germline values: CDR1 SEHNR, CDR2 FQNEAQ (reference sequence). V shed 3 bases and J shed 5 bases, with 8 bases lying between them. Sequencing was performed on PBMCs. This TCR came from a woman younger than 35 in good health and CMV-seronegative. V gene TRBV7-9 combines with J gene TRBJ2-1, with a possible D match to TRBD2 (6 bases). DNA of the CDR3: TGTGCCAGCAGCTTTGCGGGGAACAATGAGCAGTTCTTC. Translated, it gives CASSFAGNNEQFF.